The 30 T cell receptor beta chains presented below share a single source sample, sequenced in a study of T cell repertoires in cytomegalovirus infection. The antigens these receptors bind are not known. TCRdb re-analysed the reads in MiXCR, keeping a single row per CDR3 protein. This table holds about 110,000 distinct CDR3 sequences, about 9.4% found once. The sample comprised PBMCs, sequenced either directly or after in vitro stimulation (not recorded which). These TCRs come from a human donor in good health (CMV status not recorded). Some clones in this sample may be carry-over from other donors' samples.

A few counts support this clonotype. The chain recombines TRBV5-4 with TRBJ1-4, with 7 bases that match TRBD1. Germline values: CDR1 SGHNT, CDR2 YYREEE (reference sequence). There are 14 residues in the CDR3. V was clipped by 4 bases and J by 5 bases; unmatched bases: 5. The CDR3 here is CASSKGQQNEKLFF. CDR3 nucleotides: TGTGCCAGCAGCAAGGGACAGCAGAATGAAAAACTGTTTTTT.

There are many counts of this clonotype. The CDR3: CASSLVGTGQETQYF. The CDR3 DNA sequence: TGTGCCAGCAGCTTAGTAGGGACAGGCCAAGAGACCCAGTACTTC. The genes are TRBV7-8 and TRBJ2-5; 8 bases are a match to TRBD1. The CDR3 runs 15 residues. With 1 base clipped from V and 1 base from J, the junction kept 2 bases outside the gene matches. The germline V gene encodes CDR1 SGHVS and CDR2 FQNEAQ.

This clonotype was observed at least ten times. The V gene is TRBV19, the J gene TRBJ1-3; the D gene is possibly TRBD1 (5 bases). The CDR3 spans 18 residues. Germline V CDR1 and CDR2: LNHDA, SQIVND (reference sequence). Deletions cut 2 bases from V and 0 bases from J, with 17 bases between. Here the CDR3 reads CASSIRLRGLISGNTIYF. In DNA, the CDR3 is TGTGCCAGTAGTATAAGGTTGCGGGGCCTCATCTCTGGAAACACCATATATTTT.

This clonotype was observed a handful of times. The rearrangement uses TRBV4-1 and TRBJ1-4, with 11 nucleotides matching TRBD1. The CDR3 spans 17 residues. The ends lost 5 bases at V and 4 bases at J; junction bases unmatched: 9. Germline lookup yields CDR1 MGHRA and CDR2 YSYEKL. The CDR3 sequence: CASSKGQGARGNEKLFF. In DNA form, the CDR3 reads TGCGCCAGCAGCAAAGGACAGGGGGCCAGGGGTAATGAAAAACTGTTTTTT.

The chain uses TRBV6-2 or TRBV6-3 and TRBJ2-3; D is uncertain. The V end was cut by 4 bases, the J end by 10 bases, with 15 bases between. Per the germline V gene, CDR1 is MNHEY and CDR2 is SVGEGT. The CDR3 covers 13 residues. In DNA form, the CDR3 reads TGTGCCAGCAGTTTCGCTTTAGCAGTATCGCAGTATTTT. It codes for CASSFALAVSQYF.

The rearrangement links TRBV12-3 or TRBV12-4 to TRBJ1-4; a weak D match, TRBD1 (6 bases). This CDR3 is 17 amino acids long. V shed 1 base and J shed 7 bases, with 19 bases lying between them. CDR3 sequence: CASSLGGRGKGSEKLFF. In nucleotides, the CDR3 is TGTGCCAGCAGTTTAGGGGGAAGGGGGAAAGGATCTGAAAAACTGTTTTTT.

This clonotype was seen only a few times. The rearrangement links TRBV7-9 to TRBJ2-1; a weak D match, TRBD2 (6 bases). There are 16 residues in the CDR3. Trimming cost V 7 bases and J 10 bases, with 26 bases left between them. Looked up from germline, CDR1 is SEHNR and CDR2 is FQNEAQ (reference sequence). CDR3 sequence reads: CASTPRGGTLTDEQFF. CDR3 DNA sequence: TGTGCCAGCACCCCCCGGGGCGGGACCCTTACCGACGAGCAGTTCTTC.

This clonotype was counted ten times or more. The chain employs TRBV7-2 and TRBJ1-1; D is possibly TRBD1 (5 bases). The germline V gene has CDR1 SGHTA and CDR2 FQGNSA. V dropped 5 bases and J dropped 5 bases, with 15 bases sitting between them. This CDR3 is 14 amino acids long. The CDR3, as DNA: TGTGCCAGCAGCCCCGGGGGGGGTTGGACTGAAGCTTTCTTT. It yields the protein CASSPGGGWTEAFF.

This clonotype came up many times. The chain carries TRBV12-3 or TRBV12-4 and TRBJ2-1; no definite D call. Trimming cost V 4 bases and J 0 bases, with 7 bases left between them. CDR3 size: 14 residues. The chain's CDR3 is CASSSSGSYNEQFF. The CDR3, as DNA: TGTGCCAGCAGTTCCTCGGGCTCCTACAATGAGCAGTTCTTC.

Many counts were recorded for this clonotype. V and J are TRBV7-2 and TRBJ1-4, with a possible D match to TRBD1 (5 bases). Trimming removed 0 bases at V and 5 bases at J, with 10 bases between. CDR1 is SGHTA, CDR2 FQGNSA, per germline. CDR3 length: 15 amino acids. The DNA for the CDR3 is TGTGCCAGCAGCTTAGCGAGGGGCGGGAATGAAAAACTGTTTTTT. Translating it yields CASSLARGGNEKLFF.

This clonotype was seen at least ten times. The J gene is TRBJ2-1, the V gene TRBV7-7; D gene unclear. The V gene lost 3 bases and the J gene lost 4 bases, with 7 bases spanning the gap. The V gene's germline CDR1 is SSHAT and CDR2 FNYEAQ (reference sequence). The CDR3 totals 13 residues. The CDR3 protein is CASSFTRYNEQFF. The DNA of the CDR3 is TGTGCCAGCAGCTTCACCAGATACAATGAGCAGTTCTTC.

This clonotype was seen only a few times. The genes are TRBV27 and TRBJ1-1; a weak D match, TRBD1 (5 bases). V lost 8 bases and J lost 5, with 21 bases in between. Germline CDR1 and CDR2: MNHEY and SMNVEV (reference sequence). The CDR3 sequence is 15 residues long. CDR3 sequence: CASRPSGTPGTEAFF. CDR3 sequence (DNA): TGTGCCAGCCGACCCTCCGGGACCCCGGGGACTGAAGCTTTCTTT.

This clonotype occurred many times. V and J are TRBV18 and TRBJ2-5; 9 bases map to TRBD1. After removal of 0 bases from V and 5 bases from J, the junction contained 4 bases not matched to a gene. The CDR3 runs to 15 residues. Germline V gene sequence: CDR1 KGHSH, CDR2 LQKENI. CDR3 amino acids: CASSPPGQGPETQYF. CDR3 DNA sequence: TGTGCCAGCTCACCACCGGGACAGGGTCCGGAGACCCAGTACTTC. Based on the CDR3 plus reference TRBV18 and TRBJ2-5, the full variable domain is NAGVMQNPRHLVRRRGQEARLRCSPMKGHSHVYWYRQLPEEGLKFMVYLQKENIIDESGMPKERFSAEFPKEGPSILRIQQVVRGDSAAYFCASSPPGQGPETQYFGPGTRLLVL.

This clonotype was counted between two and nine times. As DNA, the CDR3 is TGTGCCAGCAGCCTGGCGGCCCTCGATGGCAATCAGCCCCAGCATTTT. Protein product: CASSLAALDGNQPQHF. The chain uses TRBV5-6 and TRBJ1-5; D not resolved. Trimming took 4 bases from V and 2 from J, leaving 16 bases between them. The CDR3 has 16 residues. The germline V gene encodes CDR1 SGHDT and CDR2 YYEEEE.

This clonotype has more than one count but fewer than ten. CDR3 in DNA: TGTGCCAGCAGCCAAGTTGAAGCGGGAAGCACAGATACGCAGTATTTT. Its protein product is CASSQVEAGSTDTQYF. The chain has TRBV4-2 and TRBJ2-3; TRBD2 aligns across 7 bases. CDR3 length: 16 residues. V lost 1 base to trimming and J lost 0 bases; unmatched junction nucleotides: 4. Germline CDR1 is LGHNA and CDR2 is YNFKEQ.

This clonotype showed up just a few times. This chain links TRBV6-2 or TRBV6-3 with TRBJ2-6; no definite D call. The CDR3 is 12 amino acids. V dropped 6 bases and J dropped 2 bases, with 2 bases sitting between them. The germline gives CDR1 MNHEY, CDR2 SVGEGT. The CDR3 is CASRTGANVLTF. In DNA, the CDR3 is TGTGCCAGCAGGACTGGGGCCAACGTCCTGACTTTC.

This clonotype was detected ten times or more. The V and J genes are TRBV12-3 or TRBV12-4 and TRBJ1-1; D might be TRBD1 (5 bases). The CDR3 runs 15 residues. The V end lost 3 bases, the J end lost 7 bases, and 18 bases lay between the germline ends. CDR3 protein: CASSLGGDETVEAFF. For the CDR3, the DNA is TGTGCCAGCAGTTTGGGGGGAGATGAGACAGTTGAAGCTTTCTTT.

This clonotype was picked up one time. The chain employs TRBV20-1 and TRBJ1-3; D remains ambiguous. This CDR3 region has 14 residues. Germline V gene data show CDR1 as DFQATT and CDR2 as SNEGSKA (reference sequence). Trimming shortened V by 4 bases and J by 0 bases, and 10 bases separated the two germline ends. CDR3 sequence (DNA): TGCAGTGCTACCCTCCTGCGCTCTGGAAACACCATATATTTT. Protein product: CSATLLRSGNTIYF.

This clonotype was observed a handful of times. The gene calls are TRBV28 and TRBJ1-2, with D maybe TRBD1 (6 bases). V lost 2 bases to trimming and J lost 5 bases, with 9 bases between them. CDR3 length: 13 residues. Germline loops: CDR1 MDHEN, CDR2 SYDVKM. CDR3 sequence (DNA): TGTGCCAGCAGTTTAGATGGACAGTATGGCTACACCTTC. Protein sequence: CASSLDGQYGYTF.

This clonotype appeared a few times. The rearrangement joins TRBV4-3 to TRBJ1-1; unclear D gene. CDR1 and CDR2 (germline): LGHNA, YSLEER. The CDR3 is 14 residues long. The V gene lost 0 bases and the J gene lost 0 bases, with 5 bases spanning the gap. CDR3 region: CASSQDILNTEAFF. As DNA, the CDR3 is TGCGCCAGCAGCCAAGATATATTGAACACTGAAGCTTTCTTT.

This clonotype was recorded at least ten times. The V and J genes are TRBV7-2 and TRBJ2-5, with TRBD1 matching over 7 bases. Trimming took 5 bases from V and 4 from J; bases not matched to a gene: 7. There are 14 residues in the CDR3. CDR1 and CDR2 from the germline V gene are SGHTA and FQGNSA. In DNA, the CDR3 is TGTGCCAGCAGCCACGGGACAGCCGGAGAGACCCAGTACTTC. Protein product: CASSHGTAGETQYF. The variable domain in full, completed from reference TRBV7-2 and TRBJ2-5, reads GAGVSQSPSNKVTEKGKDVELRCDPISGHTALYWYRQSLGQGLEFLIYFQGNSAPDKSGLPSDRFSAERTGGSVSTLTIQRTQQEDSAVYLCASSHGTAGETQYFGPGTRLLVL.

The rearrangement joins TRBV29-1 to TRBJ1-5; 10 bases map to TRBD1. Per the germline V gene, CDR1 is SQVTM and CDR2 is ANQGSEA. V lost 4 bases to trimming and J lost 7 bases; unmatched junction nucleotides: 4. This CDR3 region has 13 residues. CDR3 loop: CSVGGTGDQPQHF. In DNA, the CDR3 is TGCAGCGTTGGCGGGACAGGGGACCAGCCCCAGCATTTT.

The CDR3 loop is CASSLSGVGRSKVYNEQFF. DNA of the CDR3: TGTGCCAGCAGCCTATCGGGGGTAGGGCGAAGTAAGGTCTACAATGAGCAGTTCTTC. The chain links TRBV7-2 to TRBJ2-1; a possible D gene is TRBD2 (6 bases). Trimming pared 5 bases from V and 3 bases from J, leaving 26 bases between. Germline V gene lookup returns CDR1 SGHTA and CDR2 FQGNSA. This CDR3 has 19 residues.

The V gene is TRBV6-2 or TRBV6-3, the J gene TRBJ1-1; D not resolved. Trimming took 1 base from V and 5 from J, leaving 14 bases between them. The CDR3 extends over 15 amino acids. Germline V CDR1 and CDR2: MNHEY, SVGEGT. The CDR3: CASSYFRKFGTEAFF. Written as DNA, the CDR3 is TGTGCCAGCAGTTACTTTCGGAAATTTGGGACTGAAGCTTTCTTT.

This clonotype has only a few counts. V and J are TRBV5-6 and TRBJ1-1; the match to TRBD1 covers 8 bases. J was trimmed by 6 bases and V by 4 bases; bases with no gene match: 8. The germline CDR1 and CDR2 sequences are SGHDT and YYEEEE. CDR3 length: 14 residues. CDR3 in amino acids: CASSPGGWVAEAFF. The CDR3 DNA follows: TGTGCCAGCAGCCCAGGGGGCTGGGTTGCTGAAGCTTTCTTT. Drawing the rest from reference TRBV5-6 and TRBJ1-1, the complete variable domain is DAGVTQSPTHLIKTRGQQVTLRCSPKSGHDTVSWYQQALGQGPQFIFQYYEEEERQRGNFPDRFSGHQFPNYSSELNVNALLLGDSALYLCASSPGGWVAEAFFGQGTRLTVV.

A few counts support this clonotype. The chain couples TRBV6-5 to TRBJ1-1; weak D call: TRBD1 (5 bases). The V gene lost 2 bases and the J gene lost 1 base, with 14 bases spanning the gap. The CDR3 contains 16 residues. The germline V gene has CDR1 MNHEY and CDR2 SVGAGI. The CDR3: CASSYRGGHRNTEAFF. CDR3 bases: TGTGCCAGCAGTTACCGGGGAGGACACAGGAACACTGAAGCTTTCTTT.

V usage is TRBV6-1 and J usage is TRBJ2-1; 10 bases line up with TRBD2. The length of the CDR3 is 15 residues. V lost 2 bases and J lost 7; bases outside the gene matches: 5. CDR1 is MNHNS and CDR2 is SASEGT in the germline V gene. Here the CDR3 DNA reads TGTGCCAGCAGTGAAAGAACTAGCGGGAATAATGAGCAGTTCTTC. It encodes CASSERTSGNNEQFF.

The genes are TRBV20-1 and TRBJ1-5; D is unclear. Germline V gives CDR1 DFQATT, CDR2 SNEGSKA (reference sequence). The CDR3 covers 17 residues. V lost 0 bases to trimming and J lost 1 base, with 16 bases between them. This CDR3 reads CSARDRVLLASNQPQHF. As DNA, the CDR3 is TGCAGTGCTAGAGATCGGGTCTTATTGGCCAGCAATCAGCCCCAGCATTTT.

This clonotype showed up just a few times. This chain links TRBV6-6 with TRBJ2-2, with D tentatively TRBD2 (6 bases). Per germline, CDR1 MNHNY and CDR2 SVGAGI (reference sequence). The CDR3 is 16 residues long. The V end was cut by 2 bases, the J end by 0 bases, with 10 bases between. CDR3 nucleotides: TGTGCCAGCAGTTACCTAGCGCCCGCGAACACCGGGGAGCTGTTTTTT. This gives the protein CASSYLAPANTGELFF.

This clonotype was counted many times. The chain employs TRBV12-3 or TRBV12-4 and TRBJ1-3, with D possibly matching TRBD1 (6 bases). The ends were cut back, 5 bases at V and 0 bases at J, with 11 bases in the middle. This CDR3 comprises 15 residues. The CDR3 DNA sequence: TGTGCCAGCAGTCAACAGGGTTTCTCTGGAAACACCATATATTTT. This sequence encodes CASSQQGFSGNTIYF.